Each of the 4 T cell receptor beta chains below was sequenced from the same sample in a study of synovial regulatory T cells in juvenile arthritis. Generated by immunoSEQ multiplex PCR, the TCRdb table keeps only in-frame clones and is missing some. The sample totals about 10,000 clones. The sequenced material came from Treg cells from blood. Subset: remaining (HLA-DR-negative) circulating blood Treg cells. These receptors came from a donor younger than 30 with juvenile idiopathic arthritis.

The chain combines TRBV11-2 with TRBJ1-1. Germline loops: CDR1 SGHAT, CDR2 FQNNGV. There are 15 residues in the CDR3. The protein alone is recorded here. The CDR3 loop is CASSPSAFANTEAFF.

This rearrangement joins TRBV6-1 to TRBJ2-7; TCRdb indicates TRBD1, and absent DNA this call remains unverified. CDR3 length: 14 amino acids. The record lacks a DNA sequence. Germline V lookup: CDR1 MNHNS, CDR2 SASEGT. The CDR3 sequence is CASTSGTGGLEQYF.

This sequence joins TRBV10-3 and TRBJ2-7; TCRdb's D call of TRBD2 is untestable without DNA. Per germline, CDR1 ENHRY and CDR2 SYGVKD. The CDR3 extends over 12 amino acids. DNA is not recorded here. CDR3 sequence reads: CAIRGSNREQYF.

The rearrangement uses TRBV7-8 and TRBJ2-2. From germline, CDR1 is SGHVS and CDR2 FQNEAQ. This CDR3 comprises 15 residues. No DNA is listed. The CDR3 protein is CASSLGLGFPGELFF.